This T cell receptor (beta chain) derives from a study of cytomegalovirus exposure and HLA in healthy donors. Study conclusions and caveats: In a later analysis, a missense DCLRE1C variant was linked to TCR beta V- and J-gene trimming. In an earlier analysis, most TCR beta V segments were productive about 87% or about 30% of the time.

Researchers ran the PCR with 60 Vbeta and 13 Jbeta primers. Data came from immunoSEQ multiplex PCR; TCRdb stores just in-frame clones and leaves some out. In the table there are 100,000 to 150,000 clones, 70% to 80% of which are singletons. With respect to this clone: Its antigen is unknown.

Trimming took 3 bases from V and 6 from J, leaving 18 bases between them. There are 16 residues in the CDR3. Germline V lookup: CDR1 MDHEN, CDR2 SYDVKM. This receptor was taken from a female donor in good health and CMV-seronegative. The J gene is TRBJ2-1, the V gene TRBV28; perhaps TRBD2 as D (6 bases). The specimen was PBMCs. CDR3 residues: CASSLDRLVWSNEQFF. DNA for the CDR3: TGTGCCAGCAGTTTGGATAGACTAGTTTGGAGCAATGAGCAGTTCTTC.